This TCR beta chain was retrieved from a study of blood T cell repertoires in COVID-19. Study details: The cDNA or gDNA used as material had been derived from T cells, B-cell-depleted T cells, or PBMCs.

Assay: immunoSEQ multiplex PCR; the TCRdb copy retains only in-frame clones and omits some. The sample holds about 210,000 clones, 89% seen once. The clonotype originates from a woman between 35 and 50 years old with acute or convalescent COVID-19. Sequencing input: peripheral blood.

DNA of the CDR3: TGTGCCACCAGTCCGGACAGGGGGCAGGGAAACATTCAGTACTTC. Protein sequence: CATSPDRGQGNIQYF. The chain employs TRBV15 and TRBJ2-4; the match to TRBD1 covers 11 bases. The CDR3 has 15 residues. V shed 6 bases, J shed 6 bases, and the junction held 7 bases outside the gene matches. Germline CDR1 LNHNV, CDR2 YYDKDF (reference sequence).